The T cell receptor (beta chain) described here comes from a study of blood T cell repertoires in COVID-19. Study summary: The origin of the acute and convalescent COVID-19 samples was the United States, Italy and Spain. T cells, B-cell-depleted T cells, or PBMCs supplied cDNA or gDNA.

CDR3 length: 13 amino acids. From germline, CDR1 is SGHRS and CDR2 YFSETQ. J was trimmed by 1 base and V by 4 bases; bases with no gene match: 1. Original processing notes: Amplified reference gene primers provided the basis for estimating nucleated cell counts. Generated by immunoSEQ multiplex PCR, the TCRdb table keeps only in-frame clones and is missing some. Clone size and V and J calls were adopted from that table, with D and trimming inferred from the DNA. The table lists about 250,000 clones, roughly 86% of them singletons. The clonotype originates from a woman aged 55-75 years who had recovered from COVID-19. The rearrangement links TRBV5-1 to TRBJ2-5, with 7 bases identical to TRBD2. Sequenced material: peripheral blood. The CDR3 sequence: CASSAGVQETQYF. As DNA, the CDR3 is TGCGCCAGCAGCGCGGGGGTCCAAGAGACCCAGTACTTC.